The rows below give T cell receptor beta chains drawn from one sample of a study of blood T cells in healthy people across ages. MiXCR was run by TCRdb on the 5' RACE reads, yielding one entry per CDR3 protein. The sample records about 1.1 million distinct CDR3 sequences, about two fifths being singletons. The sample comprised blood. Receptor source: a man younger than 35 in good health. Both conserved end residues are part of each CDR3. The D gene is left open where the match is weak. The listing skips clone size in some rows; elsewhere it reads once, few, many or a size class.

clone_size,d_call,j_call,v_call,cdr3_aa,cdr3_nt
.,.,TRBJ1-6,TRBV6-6,CASSYRTDDSPLHF,TGTGCCAGCAGTTACCGGACAGATGATTCACCCCTCCACTTT
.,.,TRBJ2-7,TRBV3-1,CASNQGLIYEQYF,TGTGCCAGCAACCAAGGGCTTATATACGAGCAGTACTTC
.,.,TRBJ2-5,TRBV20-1,CSARSKETQYF,TGCAGTGCTAGATCAAAAGAGACCCAGTACTTC
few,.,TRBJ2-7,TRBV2,CASIDSEQYF,TGTGCCAGCATTGACAGCGAGCAGTACTTC
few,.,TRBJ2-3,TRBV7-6,CASSLNMGGTDTQYF,TGTGCCAGCAGCCTGAATATGGGGGGCACAGATACGCAGTATTTT
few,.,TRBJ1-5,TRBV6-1,CASSGQGMNQPQHF,TGTGCCAGCAGTGGGCAGGGTATGAATCAGCCCCAGCATTTT
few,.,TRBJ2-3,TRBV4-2,CASTRGAYTDTQYF,TGTGCCAGCACCCGGGGGGCCTACACAGATACGCAGTATTTT
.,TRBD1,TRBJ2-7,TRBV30,CAWSPTGGYYEQYF,TGTGCCTGGAGTCCGACAGGGGGCTACTACGAGCAGTACTTC
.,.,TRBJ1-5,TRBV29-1,CSVDGGWWFRNQPQHF,TGCAGCGTTGATGGAGGGTGGTGGTTTCGCAATCAGCCCCAGCATTTT
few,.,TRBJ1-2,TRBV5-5,CASSLGAATNYGYTF,TGTGCCAGTAGCTTGGGTGCAGCAACTAACTATGGCTACACCTTC
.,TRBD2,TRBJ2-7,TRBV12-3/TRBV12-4,CASSPTRRTSGGNRYNEQYF,TGTGCCAGCAGTCCCACCCGGAGGACTAGCGGGGGGAATAGGTACAATGAGCAGTACTTC
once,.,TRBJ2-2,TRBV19,CASSLGPANTGELFF,TGTGCCAGTAGCCTAGGCCCCGCGAACACCGGGGAGCTGTTTTTT
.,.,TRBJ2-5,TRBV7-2,CASSLARLFFDEQYF,TGTGCCAGCAGCTTAGCCAGGCTATTCTTCGATGAGCAGTACTTC
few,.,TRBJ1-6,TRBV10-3,CAISGSGGSPLHF,TGTGCCATCAGTGGATCGGGTGGTTCACCCCTCCACTTT
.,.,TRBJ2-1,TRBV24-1,CATSDSSWGSSDNEQFF,TGTGCCACCAGTGATTCTTCTTGGGGGAGTTCGGACAATGAGCAGTTCTTC
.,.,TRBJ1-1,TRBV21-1,CASSAGTMNTEAFF,TGTGCCAGCAGTGCCGGTACCATGAACACTGAAGCTTTCTTT
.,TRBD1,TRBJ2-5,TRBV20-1,CSARDRTGGYNEQYF,TGCAGTGCTAGAGATCGGACAGGCGGTTACAATGAGCAGTACTTC
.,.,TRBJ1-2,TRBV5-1,CASSSTTDSSGYTF,TGCGCCAGCAGCTCTACGACGGATTCGAGCGGCTACACCTTC
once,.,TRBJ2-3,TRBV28,CASEVSDTQYF,TGTGCCAGCGAGGTTTCGGATACGCAGTATTTT
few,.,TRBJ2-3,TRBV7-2,CASSTDSSTDTQYF,TGTGCCAGCAGCACGGACAGTAGCACAGATACGCAGTATTTT
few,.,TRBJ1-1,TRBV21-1,CASSSKQGRWTEAFF,TGTGCCAGCAGCAGTAAACAGGGACGGTGGACTGAAGCTTTCTTT
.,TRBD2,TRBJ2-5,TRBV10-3,CAIQTSGGAGPSAQYF,TGTGCCATCCAGACTAGCGGGGGAGCGGGGCCGAGCGCCCAGTACTTC
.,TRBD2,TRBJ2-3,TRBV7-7,CASSPLPSGGAQDTQYF,TGTGCTAGCAGCCCCCTTCCTAGCGGGGGGGCCCAAGATACGCAGTATTTT
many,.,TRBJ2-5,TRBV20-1,CSARVRETQYF,TGCAGTGCTAGAGTTCGGGAGACCCAGTACTTC
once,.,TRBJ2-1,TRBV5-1,CASSVQADNEQFF,TGCGCCAGCAGCGTACAGGCCGACAATGAGCAGTTCTTC
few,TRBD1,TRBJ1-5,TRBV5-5,CASSLGTGALGNQPQHF,TGTGCCAGCAGCTTGGGAACAGGGGCCCTGGGCAATCAGCCCCAGCATTTT
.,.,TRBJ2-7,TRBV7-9,CASSLVARKGVFYEQYF,TGTGCCAGCAGCTTAGTTGCCAGAAAAGGGGTTTTCTACGAGCAGTACTTC
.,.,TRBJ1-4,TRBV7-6,CASSLAGGATNEKLFF,TGTGCCAGCAGCTTAGCAGGGGGTGCCACTAATGAAAAACTGTTTTTT
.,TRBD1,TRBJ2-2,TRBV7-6,CASSLTTGDPGELFF,TGTGCCAGCAGCTTAACCACAGGGGACCCCGGGGAGCTGTTTTTT
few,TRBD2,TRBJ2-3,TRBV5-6,CASSTGLHTDTQYF,TGTGCCAGCAGCACGGGACTACACACAGATACGCAGTATTTT
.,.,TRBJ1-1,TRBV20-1,CSARITEAFF,TGCAGTGCTAGGATAACTGAAGCTTTCTTT
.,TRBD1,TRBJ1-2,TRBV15,CATSKGQLNYGYTF,TGTGCCACCAGCAAGGGACAGCTTAACTATGGCTACACCTTC
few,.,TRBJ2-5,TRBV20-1,CSARDSTAQETQYF,TGCAGTGCTAGAGATTCGACGGCGCAAGAGACCCAGTACTTC
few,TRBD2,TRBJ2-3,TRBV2,CASSGTSGGRGDTQYF,TGTGCCAGCAGTGGGACTAGCGGGGGGCGGGGTGATACGCAGTATTTT
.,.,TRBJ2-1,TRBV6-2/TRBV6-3,CASSFLRDNEQFF,TGTGCCAGCAGTTTCCTTAGGGACAATGAGCAGTTCTTC
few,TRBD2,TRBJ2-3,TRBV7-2,CASSLVSLAGADTQYF,TGTGCCAGCAGCTTAGTCTCCCTAGCGGGGGCTGATACGCAGTATTTT
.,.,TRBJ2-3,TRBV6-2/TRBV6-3,CASSDSRLDTQYF,TGTGCCAGCAGTGACTCCCGGTTAGATACGCAGTATTTT
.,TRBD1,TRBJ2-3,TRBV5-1,CASSLTGTGLADTQYF,TGCGCCAGCAGCTTAACTGGGACAGGGCTTGCAGATACGCAGTATTTT
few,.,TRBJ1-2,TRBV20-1,CSASQGVYGYTF,TGCAGTGCTAGTCAGGGTGTCTATGGCTACACCTTC
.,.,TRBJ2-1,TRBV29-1,CSVDQGLYNEQFF,TGCAGCGTTGATCAGGGGCTTTACAATGAGCAGTTCTTC
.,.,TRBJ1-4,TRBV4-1,CASSQGRGPEKLFF,TGCGCCAGCAGCCAAGGAAGGGGCCCTGAAAAACTGTTTTTT
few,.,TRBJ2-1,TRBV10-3,CAISSARGAFNEQFF,TGTGCCATCAGCTCTGCACGGGGGGCCTTTAATGAGCAGTTCTTC